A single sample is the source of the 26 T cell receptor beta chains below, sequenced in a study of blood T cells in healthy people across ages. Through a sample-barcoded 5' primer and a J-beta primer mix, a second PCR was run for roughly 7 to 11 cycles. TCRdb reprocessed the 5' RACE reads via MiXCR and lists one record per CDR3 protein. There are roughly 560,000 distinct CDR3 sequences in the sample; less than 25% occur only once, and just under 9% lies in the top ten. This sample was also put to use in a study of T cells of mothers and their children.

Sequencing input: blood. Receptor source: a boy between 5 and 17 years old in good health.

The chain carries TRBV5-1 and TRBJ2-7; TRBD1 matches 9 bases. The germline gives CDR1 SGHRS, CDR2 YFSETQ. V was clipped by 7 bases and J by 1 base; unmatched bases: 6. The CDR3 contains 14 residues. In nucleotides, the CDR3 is TGCGCCAGCCATTTTGGACAGGGGTCCTACGAGCAGTACGTC. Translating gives CASHFGQGSYEQYV.

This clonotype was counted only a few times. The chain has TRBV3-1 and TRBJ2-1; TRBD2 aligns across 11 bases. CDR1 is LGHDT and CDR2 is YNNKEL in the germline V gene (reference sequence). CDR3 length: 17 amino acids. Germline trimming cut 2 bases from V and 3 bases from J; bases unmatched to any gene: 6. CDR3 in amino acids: CASSQLGLADIYNEQFF. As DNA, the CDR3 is TGTGCCAGCAGCCAACTGGGACTAGCGGACATCTACAATGAGCAGTTCTTC.

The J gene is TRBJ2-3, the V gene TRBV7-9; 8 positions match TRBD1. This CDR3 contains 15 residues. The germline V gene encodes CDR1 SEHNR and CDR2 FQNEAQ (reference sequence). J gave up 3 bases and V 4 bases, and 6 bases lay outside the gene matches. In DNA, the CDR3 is TGTGCCAGCAGCTCAACGCAGGGGGCAACAGATACGCAGTATTTT. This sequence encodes CASSSTQGATDTQYF. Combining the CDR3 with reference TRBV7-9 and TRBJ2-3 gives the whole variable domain DTGVSQNPRHKITKRGQNVTFRCDPISEHNRLYWYRQTLGQGPEFLTYFQNEAQLEKSRLLSDRFSAERPKGSFSTLEIQRTEQGDSAMYLCASSSTQGATDTQYFGPGTRLTVL.

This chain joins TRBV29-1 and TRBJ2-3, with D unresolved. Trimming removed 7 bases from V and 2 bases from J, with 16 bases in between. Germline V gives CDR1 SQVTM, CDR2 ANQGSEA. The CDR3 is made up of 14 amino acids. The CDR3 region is CSATNRANTDTQYF. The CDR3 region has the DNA TGCAGCGCCACGAACCGGGCCAACACAGATACGCAGTATTTT.

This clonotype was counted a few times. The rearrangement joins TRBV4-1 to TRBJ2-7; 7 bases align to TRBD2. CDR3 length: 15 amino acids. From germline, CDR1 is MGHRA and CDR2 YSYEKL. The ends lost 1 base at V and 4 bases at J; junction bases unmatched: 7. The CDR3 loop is CASSQVSASGYEQYF. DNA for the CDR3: TGCGCCAGCAGCCAAGTAAGCGCTAGCGGATACGAGCAGTACTTC.

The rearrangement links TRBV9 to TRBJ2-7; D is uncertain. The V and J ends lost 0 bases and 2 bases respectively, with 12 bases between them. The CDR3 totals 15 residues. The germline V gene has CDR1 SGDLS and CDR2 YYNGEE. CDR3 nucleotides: TGTGCCAGCAGCGTAGATGCTGCCGCCCCCTACGAGCAGTACTTC. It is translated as CASSVDAAAPYEQYF.

Here the CDR3 DNA reads TGCGCCAGCAGCCAACCCGGGACCTCCCATCAGCCCCAGCATTTT. It codes for CASSQPGTSHQPQHF. The chain has TRBV4-1 and TRBJ1-5; perhaps TRBD1 as D (5 bases). Germline CDR1 MGHRA, CDR2 YSYEKL. V gave up 2 bases and J gave up 5 bases, with 13 bases separating them. This CDR3 contains 15 residues.

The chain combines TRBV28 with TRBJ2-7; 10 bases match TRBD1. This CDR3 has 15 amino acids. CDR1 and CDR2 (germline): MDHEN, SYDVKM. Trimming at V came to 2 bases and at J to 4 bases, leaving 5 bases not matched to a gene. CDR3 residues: CASSLPDRGLYEQYF. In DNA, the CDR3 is TGTGCCAGCAGTTTACCCGACAGGGGGCTATACGAGCAGTACTTC.

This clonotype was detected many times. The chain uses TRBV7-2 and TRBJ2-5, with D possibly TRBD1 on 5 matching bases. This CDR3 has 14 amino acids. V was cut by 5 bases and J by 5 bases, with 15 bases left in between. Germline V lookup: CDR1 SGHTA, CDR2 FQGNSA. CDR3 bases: TGTGCCAGCAGCCCAGGGCCTGAACGGGAGACCCAGTACTTC. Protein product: CASSPGPERETQYF.

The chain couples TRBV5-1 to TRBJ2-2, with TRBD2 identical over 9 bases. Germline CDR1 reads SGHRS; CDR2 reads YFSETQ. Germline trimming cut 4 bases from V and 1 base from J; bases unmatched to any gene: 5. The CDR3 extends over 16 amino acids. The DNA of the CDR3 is TGCGCCAGCAGCGTTCTAGCGGGACAGAACACCGGGGAGCTGTTTTTT. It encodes CASSVLAGQNTGELFF.

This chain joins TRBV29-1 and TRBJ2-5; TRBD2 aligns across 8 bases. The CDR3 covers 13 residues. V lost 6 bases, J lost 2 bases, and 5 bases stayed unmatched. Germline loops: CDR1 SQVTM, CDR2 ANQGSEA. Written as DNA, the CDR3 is TGCAGCGTAGGGCGGGGGGCACAAGAGACCCAGTACTTC. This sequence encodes CSVGRGAQETQYF.

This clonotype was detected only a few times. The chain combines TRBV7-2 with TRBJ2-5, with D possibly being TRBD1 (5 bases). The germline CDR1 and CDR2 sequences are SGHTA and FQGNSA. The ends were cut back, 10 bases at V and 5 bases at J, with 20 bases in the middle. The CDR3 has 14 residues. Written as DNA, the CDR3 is TGTGCCAAGACAGATCACTGCCGTGGGGAGACCCAGTACTTC. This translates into CAKTDHCRGETQYF.

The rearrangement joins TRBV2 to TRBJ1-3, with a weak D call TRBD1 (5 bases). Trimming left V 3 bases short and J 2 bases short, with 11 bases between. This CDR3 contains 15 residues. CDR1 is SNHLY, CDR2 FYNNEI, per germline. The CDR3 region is CASSDRVSTGNTIYF. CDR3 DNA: TGTGCCAGCAGTGACAGGGTCTCGACTGGAAACACCATATATTTT.

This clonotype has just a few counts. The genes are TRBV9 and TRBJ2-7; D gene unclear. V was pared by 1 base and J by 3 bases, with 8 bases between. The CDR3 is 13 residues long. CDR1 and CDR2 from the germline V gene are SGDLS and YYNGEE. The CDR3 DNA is TGTGCCAGCAGCGTAAGACCGAACTACGAGCAGTACTTC. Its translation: CASSVRPNYEQYF.

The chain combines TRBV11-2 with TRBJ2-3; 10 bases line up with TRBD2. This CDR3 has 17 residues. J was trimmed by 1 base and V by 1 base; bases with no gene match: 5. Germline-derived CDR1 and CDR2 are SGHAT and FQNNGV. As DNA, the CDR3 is TGTGCCAGCAGCTTAGCCTGGCTAGCGGGGGGCACAGATACGCAGTATTTT. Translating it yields CASSLAWLAGGTDTQYF.

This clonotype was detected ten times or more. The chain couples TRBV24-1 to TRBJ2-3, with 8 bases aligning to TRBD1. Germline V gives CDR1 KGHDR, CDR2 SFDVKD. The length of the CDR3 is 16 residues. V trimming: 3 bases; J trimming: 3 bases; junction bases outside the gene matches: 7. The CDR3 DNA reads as TGTGCCACCAGTGATCTGGGGCAGGGGGCAACAGATACGCAGTATTTT. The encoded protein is CATSDLGQGATDTQYF.

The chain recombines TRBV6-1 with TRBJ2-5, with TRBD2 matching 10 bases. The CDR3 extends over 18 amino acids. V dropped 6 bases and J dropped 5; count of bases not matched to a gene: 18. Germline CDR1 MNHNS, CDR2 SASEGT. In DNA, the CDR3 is TGTGCCAGCAGCGCGAGGTCCCAGACTAGCGGGTGGCGGGAGACCCAGTACTTC. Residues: CASSARSQTSGWRETQYF.

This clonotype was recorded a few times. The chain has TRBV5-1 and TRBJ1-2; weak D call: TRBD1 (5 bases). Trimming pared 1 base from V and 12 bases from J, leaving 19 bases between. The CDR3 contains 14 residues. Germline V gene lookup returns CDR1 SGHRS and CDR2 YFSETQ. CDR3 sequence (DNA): TGCGCCAGCAGCTTGATTCTGGGAGACAGCATCCACACCTTC. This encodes CASSLILGDSIHTF.

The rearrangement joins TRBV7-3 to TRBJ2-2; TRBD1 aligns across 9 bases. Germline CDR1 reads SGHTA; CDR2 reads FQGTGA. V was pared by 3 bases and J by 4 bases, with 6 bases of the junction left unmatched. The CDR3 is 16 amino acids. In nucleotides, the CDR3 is TGTGCCAGCAGCTTCCGGACAGGGGCGACCACCGGGGAGCTGTTTTTT. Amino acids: CASSFRTGATTGELFF.

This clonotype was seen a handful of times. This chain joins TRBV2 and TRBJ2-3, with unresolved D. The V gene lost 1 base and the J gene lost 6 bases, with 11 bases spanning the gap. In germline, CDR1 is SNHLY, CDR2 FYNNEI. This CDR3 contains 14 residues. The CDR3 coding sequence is TGTGCCAGCAGTGAAGGGCCTGGACCCGATACGCAGTATTTT. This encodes CASSEGPGPDTQYF.

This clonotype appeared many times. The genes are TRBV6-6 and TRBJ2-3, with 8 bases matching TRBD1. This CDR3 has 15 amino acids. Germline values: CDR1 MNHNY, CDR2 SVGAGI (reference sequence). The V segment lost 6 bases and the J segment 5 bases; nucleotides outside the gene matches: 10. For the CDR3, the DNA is TGTGCCAGCAGATCACAGGGGGTTGGAAGAGATACGCAGTATTTT. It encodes CASRSQGVGRDTQYF.

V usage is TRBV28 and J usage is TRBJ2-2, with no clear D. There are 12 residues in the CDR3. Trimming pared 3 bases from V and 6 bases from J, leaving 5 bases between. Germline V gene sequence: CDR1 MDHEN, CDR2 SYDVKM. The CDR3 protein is CASSFGPGELFF. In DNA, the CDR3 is TGTGCCAGCAGTTTTGGGCCCGGGGAGCTGTTTTTT.

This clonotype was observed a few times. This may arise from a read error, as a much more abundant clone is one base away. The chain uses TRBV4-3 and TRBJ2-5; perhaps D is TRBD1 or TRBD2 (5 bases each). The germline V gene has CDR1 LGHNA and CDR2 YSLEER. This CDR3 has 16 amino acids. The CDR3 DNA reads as TGCGCCAGCAGCCAAGAGGGGAGAGGGACGGAAGAGATCCAGTACTTC. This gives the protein CASSQEGRGTEEIQYF.

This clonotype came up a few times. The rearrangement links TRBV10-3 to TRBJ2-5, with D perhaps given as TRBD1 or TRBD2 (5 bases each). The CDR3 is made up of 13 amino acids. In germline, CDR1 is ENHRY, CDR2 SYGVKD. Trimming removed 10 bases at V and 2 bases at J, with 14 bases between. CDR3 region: CANGATIQETQYF. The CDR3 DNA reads TGTGCCAACGGGGCTACAATTCAAGAGACCCAGTACTTC.

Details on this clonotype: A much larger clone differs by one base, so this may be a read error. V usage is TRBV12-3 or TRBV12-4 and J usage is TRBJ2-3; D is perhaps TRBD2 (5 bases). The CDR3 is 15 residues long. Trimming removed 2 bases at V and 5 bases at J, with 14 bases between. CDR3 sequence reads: CASSLTRGRVDTQYF. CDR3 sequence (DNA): TGTGCCAGCAGTTTAACTAGAGGGAGAGTAGATACGCAGTATTTT.

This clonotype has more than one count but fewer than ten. Here the CDR3 reads CASSLASHPNTEAFF. CDR3 in DNA: TGTGCCAGCAGCTTAGCGTCACACCCGAACACTGAAGCTTTCTTT. This sequence joins TRBV7-2 and TRBJ1-1, with no clear D. Germline V gives CDR1 SGHTA, CDR2 FQGNSA. The CDR3 contains 15 residues. Trimming cost V 0 bases and J 1 base, with 9 bases left between them.